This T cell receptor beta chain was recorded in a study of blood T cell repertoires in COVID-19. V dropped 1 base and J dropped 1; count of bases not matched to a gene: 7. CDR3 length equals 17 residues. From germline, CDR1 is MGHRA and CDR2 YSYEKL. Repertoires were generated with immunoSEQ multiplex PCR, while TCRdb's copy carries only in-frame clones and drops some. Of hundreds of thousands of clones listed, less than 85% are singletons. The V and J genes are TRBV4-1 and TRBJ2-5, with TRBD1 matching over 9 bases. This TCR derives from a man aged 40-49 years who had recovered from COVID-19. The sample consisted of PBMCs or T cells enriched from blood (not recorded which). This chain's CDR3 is CASSQVVTGGVQETQYF. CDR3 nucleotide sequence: TGCGCCAGCAGCCAAGTTGTGACAGGGGGAGTCCAAGAGACCCAGTACTTC.